The 14 T cell receptor beta chains in this list originate from one sample, sequenced in a study of blood T cell repertoires in COVID-19. Only in-frame clones appear in the TCRdb table, and some are missing; sequencing was by immunoSEQ multiplex PCR. There are hundreds of thousands of clones in the sample; 80% to 90% occur only once, and 2.2% lies in the top ten. Sequences were obtained from peripheral blood. The receptors come from a woman aged 45 to 65 with acute or convalescent COVID-19.

CDR3 protein: CASSLDSYNEQFF. CDR3 DNA: TGTGCCAGCTCACTGGACAGTTACAATGAGCAGTTCTTC. The V call is TRBV18, the J call TRBJ2-1; D might be TRBD1 (6 bases). V was shortened by 4 bases and J by 4 bases, with 8 bases between the two germline ends. Germline V CDR1 and CDR2: KGHSH, LQKENI. The CDR3 has 13 residues.

The rearrangement links TRBV19 to TRBJ2-1; D perhaps matches TRBD1 (6 bases). CDR1 LNHDA and CDR2 SQIVND come from the germline V gene (reference sequence). This CDR3 is 13 amino acids long. The V end lost 5 bases, the J end lost 15 bases, and 20 bases lay between the germline ends. This CDR3 reads CASSPEHRVSPFF. Here the CDR3 DNA reads TGTGCCAGTAGTCCCGAACACAGGGTTTCTCCGTTCTTC.

The V and J genes are TRBV3-1 (or the pseudogene TRBV3-2) and TRBJ1-2; D may be TRBD1 (5 bases). Germline V gene lookup returns CDR1 LGHDT and CDR2 YNNKEL (reference sequence). V lost 4 bases, J lost 4 bases, and 13 bases lay in between. The CDR3 totals 14 residues. As DNA, the CDR3 is TGTGCCAGCAGCCTCCCCGGGGGGTTCTATGGCTACACCTTC. Protein product: CASSLPGGFYGYTF.

V is TRBV20-1 and J is TRBJ2-3; 7 bases are shared with TRBD2. V shed 3 bases, J shed 3 bases, and the junction held 9 bases outside the gene matches. The V gene's germline CDR1 is DFQATT and CDR2 SNEGSKA (reference sequence). The CDR3 loop spans 15 amino acids. CDR3: CSASQAGDHTDTQYF. The CDR3 DNA follows: TGCAGTGCTAGTCAGGCGGGGGATCATACAGATACGCAGTATTTT.

The chain combines TRBV18 with TRBJ2-5; a weak D match, TRBD2 (6 bases). The germline gives CDR1 KGHSH, CDR2 LQKENI. The CDR3 extends over 14 amino acids. With 3 bases removed from V and 3 bases from J, the gap between germline ends came to 11 bases. The CDR3 nucleotides are TGTGCCAGCTCACCCGGGACTGTTAAAGAGACCCAGTACTTC. Its protein is CASSPGTVKETQYF.

The V and J genes are TRBV18 and TRBJ2-6; no definite D call. Trimming took off 6 bases at V and 0 bases at J, with 9 bases between the two ends. The CDR3 consists of 15 residues. The V gene's germline CDR1 is KGHSH and CDR2 LQKENI. DNA for the CDR3: TGTGCCAGCTCGAGCCCCTTCTCTGGGGCCAACGTCCTGACTTTC. It yields the protein CASSSPFSGANVLTF.

The sample holds a few counts of this clone. V gene TRBV7-9 combines with J gene TRBJ2-7; a possible D gene is TRBD2 (5 bases). The V and J ends lost 6 bases and 5 bases respectively, with 11 bases between them. The CDR3 length is 12 residues. Germline CDR1 SEHNR, CDR2 FQNEAQ (reference sequence). The CDR3 protein is CASSWGADEQYF. The CDR3 nucleotides read TGTGCCAGCAGTTGGGGAGCGGACGAGCAGTACTTC. Looking up the rest from reference TRBV7-9 and TRBJ2-7 gives the full variable domain: DTGVSQNPRHKITKRGQNVTFRCDPISEHNRLYWYRQTLGQGPEFLTYFQNEAQLEKSRLLSDRFSAERPKGSFSTLEIQRTEQGDSAMYLCASSWGADEQYFGPGTRLTVT.

DNA of the CDR3: TGTGCCAGCAGCTTGGGACAGGGCTTAGCCAAAAACATTCAGTACTTC. Translated, it gives CASSLGQGLAKNIQYF. This rearrangement joins TRBV5-4 to TRBJ2-4, with 7 bases matching TRBD1. V trimming: 0 bases; J trimming: 0 bases; junction bases outside the gene matches: 3. CDR3 length: 16 amino acids. Germline CDR1 SGHNT, CDR2 YYREEE (reference sequence).

The V call is TRBV11-3, the J call TRBJ1-2; D perhaps matches TRBD1 (6 bases). The germline V gene encodes CDR1 SGHNT and CDR2 YENEEA. This CDR3 comprises 12 residues. V was cut by 8 bases and J by 6 bases, with 13 bases left in between. The CDR3 region is CASYRESDGYTF. In DNA form, the CDR3 reads TGTGCCAGCTACAGGGAGAGTGATGGCTACACCTTC.

The CDR3 region has the DNA TGTGCCAGCAGGGAGACTTTCCTGAGTTTTGAAGCTTTCTTT. Protein product: CASRETFLSFEAFF. J is TRBJ1-1 and V is TRBV7-2, with D hard to call. Germline CDR1 reads SGHTA; CDR2 reads FQGNSA. The V end was cut by 6 bases, the J end by 7 bases, with 18 bases between. This CDR3 comprises 14 residues.

The sample holds a few counts of this clone. The gene calls are TRBV2 and TRBJ1-5, with 10 bases matching TRBD1. The V segment lost 5 bases and the J segment 2 bases; nucleotides outside the gene matches: 9. This CDR3 region has 17 residues. Germline V CDR1 and CDR2: SNHLY, FYNNEI. CDR3 amino acids: CASSLLTGGYGNQPQHF. CDR3 DNA: TGTGCCAGCAGTTTACTGACAGGGGGCTATGGCAATCAGCCCCAGCATTTT.

V and J are TRBV19 and TRBJ2-7; 7 bases map to TRBD2. The length of the CDR3 is 13 residues. Germline CDR1 and CDR2: LNHDA and SQIVND (reference sequence). With V trimmed by 8 bases and J by 5 bases, 9 bases remained unmatched. CDR3 sequence reads: CASAGTIIDEQYF. CDR3 in DNA: TGTGCCAGTGCCGGGACTATTATCGACGAGCAGTACTTC.

The rearrangement joins TRBV10-1 to TRBJ2-2; no clear D. This CDR3 contains 14 residues. Germline assignment: CDR1 WNHNN and CDR2 SYGVQD (reference sequence). Trimming cost V 7 bases and J 2 bases, with 11 bases left between them. The CDR3 nucleotides read TGCGCCAGCATTCCGGGTCTTAACACCGGGGAGCTGTTTTTT. It yields the protein CASIPGLNTGELFF.

This sequence joins TRBV6-5 and TRBJ2-7; TRBD1 is a possible D gene (7 bases). Germline CDR1 MNHEY, CDR2 SVGAGI. The V and J ends lost 7 bases and 0 bases respectively, with 16 bases between them. This CDR3 region has 15 residues. As DNA, the CDR3 is TGTGCCAGCATGGCGGGGACAGAGAGCTCCTACGAGCAGTACTTC. Translating gives CASMAGTESSYEQYF.